This TCR beta chain was profiled in a study of blood T cell repertoires in COVID-19. This CDR3 is built from 14 residues. Germline V gene lookup returns CDR1 SQVTM and CDR2 ANQGSEA. Trimming shortened V by 1 base and J by 3 bases, and 10 bases separated the two germline ends. Method: immunoSEQ multiplex PCR; TCRdb's copy keeps in-frame clones and lacks some. The sample consists of around 360,000 clones, around 87% of them appearing once. This chain uses TRBV29-1 with TRBJ2-1; no firm D call. The sequencing sample was made of PBMCs or T cells enriched from blood (not recorded which). The receptor was isolated from a middle-aged man in a cohort exposed to, infected with or recovered from COVID-19 (not recorded which). CDR3 in amino acids: CSVEGRLVYNEQFF. The CDR3, as DNA: TGCAGCGTTGAAGGGCGGTTAGTCTACAATGAGCAGTTCTTC.